The subject of this entry is one T cell receptor beta chain. Its target is unknown. This specimen belongs to a study of shared clonotypes between healthy human individuals. In the naive CD8 group, cells lacked CD45RO and were positively selected for CCR7, so terminally differentiated effector memory CD45RA+ cells were left out. Study conclusions and caveats: With few donors, the genetic and exposure-history diversity represented was limited. Larger estimated richness was generally recorded for naive subsets relative to memory subsets.

Researchers ran the assay at a deep level. Measured with immunoSEQ multiplex PCR; TCRdb has only the in-frame clones, and not every one. The table lists some 2,000,000 clones, around 96% of them singletons. The V gene's germline CDR1 is MNHEY and CDR2 SMNVEV (reference sequence). V shed 5 bases and J 2 bases; nucleotides not matched to a gene: 14. CDR3 length equals 19 residues. The chain employs TRBV27 and TRBJ2-1; 11 positions agree with TRBD2. The sample comprised naive CD8+ T cells sorted from blood. This receptor was identified in a man between 18 and 29 years old in good health. CDR3 residues: CASSPLLHLSGGAYNEQFF. Here the CDR3 DNA reads TGTGCCAGCAGTCCTCTGTTACATCTTAGCGGGGGGGCCTACAATGAGCAGTTCTTC.